A single sample gave rise to the 17 T cell receptor beta chains below, sequenced in a study of Graves' ophthalmopathy and Graves' hyperthyroidism. Amplification targeted the TCR beta CDR3 regions, with RNA transcripts as the source material. First-round RT-PCR employed HTBI primers, with a second-round multiplex PCR after it. TCRdb passed the multiplex PCR reads through MiXCR, listing each CDR3 protein once. This sample has roughly 600,000 distinct CDR3 sequences, with 35% to 45% found just once. Sequenced: peripheral blood or thyroid tissue (not recorded which). These TCRs come from an adult man with Graves' hyperthyroidism.

This clonotype has ten or more counts. CDR3 bases: TGTGCCAGCAACCTCTTACAGGGGTCTCTGGAGACCCAGTACTTC. This translates into CASNLLQGSLETQYF. This sequence joins TRBV7-6 and TRBJ2-5; TRBD1 agrees at 7 bases. The J segment lost 5 bases and the V segment lost 7 bases, leaving 13 bases of the junction unmatched. CDR3 length: 15 amino acids. CDR1 and CDR2 (germline): SGHVS, FNYEAQ.

V and J are TRBV7-9 and TRBJ1-6, with no clear D. There are 15 residues in the CDR3. Germline V lookup: CDR1 SEHNR, CDR2 FQNEAQ (reference sequence). Trimming cost V 5 bases and J 6 bases, with 14 bases left between them. DNA for the CDR3: TGTGCCAGCAGCCCCCGGCAGGCCACTAATTCACCCCTCCACTTT. Encoded protein: CASSPRQATNSPLHF.

This clonotype was detected ten times or more. J is TRBJ1-2 and V is TRBV6-5, with D possibly TRBD1 on 5 matching bases. The germline CDR1 and CDR2 sequences are MNHEY and SVGAGI. The CDR3 spans 13 residues. The V and J ends lost 5 bases and 4 bases respectively, with 11 bases between them. The CDR3 protein is CASSLLRGYGYTF. CDR3 bases: TGTGCCAGCAGTCTACTGAGGGGCTATGGCTACACCTTC.

This chain connects TRBV6-6 to TRBJ1-1; no clear D. The CDR3 consists of 11 residues. The V and J ends lost 2 bases and 5 bases respectively, with 3 bases between them. Per germline, CDR1 MNHNY and CDR2 SVGAGI (reference sequence). The CDR3 sequence is CASSYLTEAFF. Here the CDR3 DNA reads TGTGCCAGCAGTTACCTTACTGAAGCTTTCTTT.

The CDR3 DNA reads as TGTGCCACCAGGGGGACAGGTCAGGGGGAGACCCAGCATTTT. Translating it yields CATRGTGQGETQHF. The chain combines TRBV24-1 with TRBJ1-5, with TRBD1 matching over 8 bases. After removal of 7 bases from V and 11 bases from J, the junction contained 12 bases not matched to a gene. This CDR3 has 14 amino acids. CDR1 and CDR2 from the germline V gene are KGHDR and SFDVKD.

The V and J genes are TRBV12-3 or TRBV12-4 and TRBJ2-7, with TRBD1 identical over 8 bases. This CDR3 comprises 13 residues. The V gene end was trimmed by 5 bases and the J gene end by 12 bases; junction bases not matched to a gene: 12. Here the CDR3 DNA reads TGTGCCAGCAGTCCAGAGGACAGGGCGGGCACGTACTTC. As protein: CASSPEDRAGTYF.

Note on this clonotype: Just one base apart from a much larger clone, this may be a read error. The chain has TRBV14 and TRBJ1-6, with unresolved D. The germline gives CDR1 SGHDN, CDR2 FVKESK. The CDR3 covers 16 residues. DNA of the CDR3: TGTGCCAGCAGCCAAGATTCGCCCCAAGGGAATTCACCCCCCCACTTT. Protein sequence: CASSQDSPQGNSPPHF.

The chain links TRBV7-2 to TRBJ2-7; the match to TRBD2 covers 7 bases. J was trimmed by 5 bases and V by 1 base; bases with no gene match: 5. This CDR3 contains 14 residues. Looked up from germline, CDR1 is SGHTA and CDR2 is FQGNSA. The CDR3 here is CASSLVGGRHEQYF. DNA of the CDR3: TGTGCCAGCAGCTTAGTAGGCGGGAGACACGAGCAGTACTTC.

This clonotype showed up many times. This chain connects TRBV3-1 to TRBJ1-2; 7 bases are a match to TRBD1. In germline, CDR1 is LGHDT, CDR2 YNNKEL (reference sequence). This CDR3 has 14 amino acids. V was clipped by 4 bases and J by 1 base; unmatched bases: 3. As DNA, the CDR3 is TGTGCCAGCAGCCCAGGGGGAAGTAACTATGGCTACACCTTC. This translates into CASSPGGSNYGYTF.

This chain connects TRBV12-3 or TRBV12-4 to TRBJ2-2; 10 bases fit TRBD1. J gave up 9 bases and V 2 bases, and 9 bases lay outside the gene matches. CDR3 size: 16 residues. The CDR3 here is CASSLWRTGGDRELFF. CDR3 bases: TGTGCCAGCAGTTTATGGCGGACAGGGGGGGACCGGGAGCTGTTTTTT.

This clonotype was found many times. This chain joins TRBV12-3 or TRBV12-4 and TRBJ2-7; D uncertain. The germline V and J ends were trimmed by 3 bases and 2 bases, with 11 bases remaining between them. This CDR3 has 14 amino acids. CDR3 DNA: TGTGCCAGCAGTTTGCACAGAATAGCCTACGAGCAGTACTTC. It translates to CASSLHRIAYEQYF.

This clonotype was seen repeatedly, ten times or more. This chain uses TRBV20-1 with TRBJ1-1; a possible D gene is TRBD1 (6 bases). The CDR3 totals 13 residues. Per the germline V gene, CDR1 is DFQATT and CDR2 is SNEGSKA (reference sequence). V was trimmed by 1 base and J by 4 bases, leaving 10 bases between them. For the CDR3, the DNA is TGCAGTGCTAGAGTGGACAGCCTCACTGAAGCTTTCTTT. Protein: CSARVDSLTEAFF.

The rearrangement joins TRBV29-1 to TRBJ1-2; a possible D gene is TRBD1 (6 bases). Trimming took off 2 bases at V and 7 bases at J, with 17 bases between the two ends. CDR3 length equals 14 residues. Germline CDR1 and CDR2: SQVTM and ANQGSEA. CDR3 sequence (DNA): TGCAGCGTTGAAACGGGGGGGCAGGGTGGTGGCTACACCTTC. Protein: CSVETGGQGGGYTF.

This clonotype was seen ten or more times. This sequence joins TRBV12-3 or TRBV12-4 and TRBJ2-7; 9 nucleotides match TRBD2. Losses at the gene ends were 5 bases for V and 2 bases for J; bases not matched to a gene: 7. The CDR3 is 15 residues long. The CDR3 DNA sequence: TGTGCCAGCAGTGTAGGACTAGCGAATCCCTACGAGCAGTACTTC. Amino acids: CASSVGLANPYEQYF.

This clonotype was observed a handful of times. This rearrangement joins TRBV28 to TRBJ1-5; D possibly corresponds to TRBD1 (6 bases). The CDR3 contains 15 residues. V shed 4 bases and J shed 4 bases, with 14 bases lying between them. Germline V CDR1 and CDR2: MDHEN, SYDVKM. The CDR3 DNA follows: TGTGCCAGCAGTTCACGGGGGCCTCGGAATCAGCCCCAGCATTTT. Residues: CASSSRGPRNQPQHF.

V is TRBV5-5 and J is TRBJ2-1, with D possibly TRBD2 on 6 matching bases. CDR1 and CDR2 (germline): SGHKS, YYEKEE (reference sequence). This CDR3 is 13 amino acids long. Trimming pared 4 bases from V and 5 bases from J, leaving 10 bases between. The CDR3 DNA follows: TGTGCCAGCAGCGCGGGACCCGACAATGAGCAGTTCTTC. Translation: CASSAGPDNEQFF.

This clonotype was detected many times. This sequence joins TRBV5-8 and TRBJ2-7; 15 bases are a match to TRBD2. Losses at the gene ends were 3 bases for V and 3 bases for J; bases not matched to a gene: 1. The CDR3 runs to 15 residues. Germline V gene lookup returns CDR1 SGHTS and CDR2 YDEGEE. In DNA form, the CDR3 reads TGTGCCAGCAGCTCGGGACTAGCGGGAGGCTACGAGCAGTACTTC. Amino acids: CASSSGLAGGYEQYF.